This TCR beta chain was retrieved from a study of T cells after yellow fever vaccination. Across the study: For low cell numbers, libraries were made with SMART-Seq v4 Ultra Low Input.

A process of 5'RACE template switching, which added a universal primer site and UMIs, was used to make TCR cDNA. One entry per CDR3 protein results from TCRdb running MiXCR on the 5' RACE reads. The sample includes 300,000 to 350,000 distinct CDR3 sequences, approximately 4% seen only once; the top ten take less than 25%. Regarding the study as a whole: After the booster, 96% of CD4 and approximately 90% of CD8 primary-response clones were re-detected. Secondary responses were weaker yet peaked faster, day 5 versus 15.

Many counts were recorded for this clonotype. Its cognate antigen is unknown. Here the sequenced sample was PBMCs, taken 5 days after the yellow fever booster vaccination. The source is a man aged 18 to 30 who received the YFV17D yellow fever vaccine.

The CDR3 spells CASGSVRGRSYEQYF. CDR3 nucleotide sequence: TGTGCCAGTGGATCCGTCAGGGGACGCTCCTACGAGCAGTACTTC. The chain has TRBV11-2 and TRBJ2-7, with D possibly being TRBD1 (6 bases). CDR1 SGHAT and CDR2 FQNNGV come from the germline V gene. This CDR3 is built from 15 residues. Trimming stripped 9 bases from V and 0 bases from J, with 18 bases between.